This T cell receptor (beta chain) was found in a study of OX40 agonist ivuxolimab in advanced cancers. Broader study findings: Partly responding patients at 0.1-3.0 mg/kg showed some of the smallest clonal expansion.

Details on this clone: Its antigen is currently unknown.

The CDR3 is 14 residues long. V was cut by 5 bases and J by 5 bases, with 13 bases left in between. CDR1 and CDR2 from the germline V gene are MDHEN and SYDVKM. Enrollment shut out patients with autoimmune disease history or systemic immunosuppression. The method was immunoSEQ multiplex PCR; TCRdb's version includes in-frame clones alone and lacks a portion of them. The profile covers tens of thousands of clones, with 70% to 90% appearing a single time and less than 12% taken by the ten largest. The receptor's source is an adult with an advanced solid tumor such as melanoma, head and neck, liver or kidney cancer. The chain has TRBV28 and TRBJ1-5; D is ambiguous. The material sequenced was CD4+ or CD8+ T cells sorted from blood, taken in a trial of the OX40 agonist ivuxolimab. The CDR3 bases are TGTGCCAGCAGTCCACCCACCGTTCATCAGCCCCAGCATTTT. As protein: CASSPPTVHQPQHF. The full variable domain, its missing parts supplied by reference TRBV28 and TRBJ1-5, is DVKVTQSSRYLVKRTGEKVFLECVQDMDHENMFWYRQDPGLGLRLIYFSYDVKMKEKGDIPEGYSVSREKKERFSLILESASTNQTSMYLCASSPPTVHQPQHFGDGTRLSIL.